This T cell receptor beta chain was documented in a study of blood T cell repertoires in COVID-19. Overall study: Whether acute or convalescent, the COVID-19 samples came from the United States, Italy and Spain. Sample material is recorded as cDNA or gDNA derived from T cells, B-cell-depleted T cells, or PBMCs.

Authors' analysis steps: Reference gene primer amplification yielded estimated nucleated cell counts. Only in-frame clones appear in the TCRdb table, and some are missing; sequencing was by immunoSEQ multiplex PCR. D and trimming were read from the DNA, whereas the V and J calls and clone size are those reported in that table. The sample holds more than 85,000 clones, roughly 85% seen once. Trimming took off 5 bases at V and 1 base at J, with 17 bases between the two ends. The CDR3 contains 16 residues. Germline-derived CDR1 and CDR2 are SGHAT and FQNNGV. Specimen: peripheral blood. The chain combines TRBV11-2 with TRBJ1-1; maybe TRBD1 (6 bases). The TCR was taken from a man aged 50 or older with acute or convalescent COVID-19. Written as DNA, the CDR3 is TGTGCCAGCAGCCATTACAGGGCTGAAGGGAACACTGAAGCTTTCTTT. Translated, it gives CASSHYRAEGNTEAFF.